The 13 T cell receptor beta chains listed next were all sequenced from one sample in a study of CD8 T cell repertoires and HIV-1 epitope variants. Sequenced by immunoSEQ multiplex PCR; TCRdb stores in-frame clones only, minus some. The sample includes 95,000 or so clones, roughly 80% seen only once; the top ten take roughly 24%. Source material: uncultured baseline CD8+ T cells from peripheral blood mononuclear cells (PBMCs). The source is a male donor with HIV.

The J gene is TRBJ1-1, the V gene TRBV9, with D hard to call. The CDR3 runs 15 residues. Trimming stripped 0 bases from V and 4 bases from J, with 13 bases between. Germline values: CDR1 SGDLS, CDR2 YYNGEE. The CDR3 bases are TGTGCCAGCAGCGTAGACGGGAGGCGGGGCACTGAAGCTTTCTTT. It is translated as CASSVDGRRGTEAFF.

This chain links TRBV27 with TRBJ2-7; D unclear. CDR3 size: 12 residues. The V end lost 9 bases, the J end lost 0 bases, and 9 bases lay between the germline ends. From germline, CDR1 is MNHEY and CDR2 SMNVEV (reference sequence). The CDR3 nucleotides are TGTGCCAGAGCCTCGCTCTCCTACGAGCAGTACTTC. Its translation is CARASLSYEQYF.

The V and J genes are TRBV23-1 and TRBJ2-4; tentatively, D is TRBD2 (5 bases). TRBV23-1 falls under the ORF class, with uncertain function. The V end lost 3 bases, the J end lost 5 bases, and 17 bases lay between the germline ends. The CDR3 spans 16 residues. CDR3 nucleotide sequence: TGCGCCAGCAGTCATGTGGGAGTCGGTGTAGAAAACATTCAGTACTTC. Amino acids: CASSHVGVGVENIQYF.

This clone came up many times. This sequence joins TRBV6-1 and TRBJ2-7; the D is unclear. Germline CDR1 reads MNHNS; CDR2 reads SASEGT. The CDR3 totals 14 residues. Deletions cut 3 bases from V and 1 base from J, with 10 bases between. The CDR3 DNA reads TGTGCCAGCAGTGAGCGAACTGATTCCTACGAGCAGTACTTC. Residues: CASSERTDSYEQYF.

J is TRBJ2-2 and V is TRBV6-5, with D unresolved. There are 16 residues in the CDR3. Trimming stripped 0 bases from V and 0 bases from J, with 8 bases between. Germline V gives CDR1 MNHEY, CDR2 SVGAGI. The CDR3 loop reads CASSYSPVTNTGELFF. For the CDR3, the DNA is TGTGCCAGCAGTTACTCCCCAGTTACGAACACCGGGGAGCTGTTTTTT.

This chain uses TRBV4-3 with TRBJ1-2; 7 positions match TRBD1. The CDR3 has 18 residues. The V and J ends lost 1 base and 2 bases, in that order; junction bases with no gene match: 13. Germline CDR1 reads LGHNA; CDR2 reads YSLEER. The CDR3 DNA sequence: TGCGCCAGCAGCCAAGTTTACGGACAGGCGAGAATAAACTATGGCTACACCTTC. This codes for CASSQVYGQARINYGYTF.

This clone has just one count. The genes are TRBV7-2 and TRBJ2-5; D is possibly TRBD2 (6 bases). This CDR3 has 15 amino acids. Germline V lookup: CDR1 SGHTA, CDR2 FQGNSA. Between the trimmed V and J ends, which lost 1 base and 5 bases, there was a span of 14 bases. Here the CDR3 reads CASSLGSGVRETQYF. In DNA, the CDR3 is TGTGCCAGCAGCTTAGGTTCGGGGGTCCGGGAGACCCAGTACTTC.

The chain uses TRBV4-1 and TRBJ2-3; TRBD1 might be the D (5 bases). Germline V gives CDR1 MGHRA, CDR2 YSYEKL. This CDR3 is built from 15 residues. The germline V and J ends were trimmed by 0 bases and 4 bases, with 11 bases remaining between them. The CDR3 loop reads CASSQEGVRADTQYF. The CDR3 DNA reads as TGCGCCAGCAGCCAAGAAGGGGTCCGGGCAGATACGCAGTATTTT.

The J gene is TRBJ2-5, the V gene TRBV18, with D perhaps TRBD1 (5 bases). The V gene's germline CDR1 is KGHSH and CDR2 LQKENI. Trimming took 3 bases from V and 4 from J, leaving 18 bases between them. The CDR3 spans 16 residues. CDR3 residues: CASSPQSRQGGETQYF. CDR3 coding DNA: TGTGCCAGCTCACCCCAATCACGGCAGGGCGGAGAGACCCAGTACTTC.

The chain joins TRBV4-3 to TRBJ2-7; 11 positions agree with TRBD2. The CDR3 is 16 residues long. CDR1 LGHNA and CDR2 YSLEER come from the germline V gene. V shed 4 bases, J shed 0 bases, and the junction held 5 bases outside the gene matches. The CDR3 nucleotides are TGCGCCAGCAGCCTAGTAGCGGGGGGGAGCTCCTACGAGCAGTACTTC. It codes for CASSLVAGGSSYEQYF.

This rearrangement joins TRBV7-2 to TRBJ2-7, with D possibly TRBD1 on 5 matching bases. The CDR3 is 11 residues long. The germline V gene has CDR1 SGHTA and CDR2 FQGNSA. With 5 bases removed from V and 6 bases from J, the gap between germline ends came to 8 bases. The DNA of the CDR3 is TGTGCCAGCAGCCGACAGTTCGAGCAGTACTTC. Translating it yields CASSRQFEQYF. The full variable domain, with the rest looked up from reference TRBV7-2 and TRBJ2-7, is GAGVSQSPSNKVTEKGKDVELRCDPISGHTALYWYRQSLGQGLEFLIYFQGNSAPDKSGLPSDRFSAERTGGSVSTLTIQRTQQEDSAVYLCASSRQFEQYFGPGTRLTVT.

This clone was picked up one time. The V gene is TRBV5-6, the J gene TRBJ1-2, with a tentative D call TRBD1 (5 bases). The CDR3 contains 13 residues. Trimming left V 0 bases short and J 6 bases short, with 9 bases between. CDR1 and CDR2 (germline): SGHDT, YYEEEE. The CDR3 DNA reads TGTGCCAGCAGCTTGGGACAGACGAATGGCTACACCTTC. It encodes CASSLGQTNGYTF.

The chain couples TRBV4-2 to TRBJ1-2; possible D gene TRBD1, 6 bases. The germline V gene encodes CDR1 LGHNA and CDR2 YNFKEQ. Trimming removed 0 bases from V and 7 bases from J, with 27 bases in between. This CDR3 is built from 19 residues. In DNA form, the CDR3 reads TGTGCCAGCAGCCAAGAAAATGCGGGGAGGTTAGGCAGGGGTGGTGGCTACACCTTC. It specifies CASSQENAGRLGRGGGYTF.